The 5 T cell receptor beta chains below all came from one sample that was sequenced in a study of shared clonotypes between healthy human individuals. Produced via immunoSEQ multiplex PCR; TCRdb's table is partial and in-frame only. Of 2,100,000 or so clones detected, around 95% appear once; the ten largest clones hold about 0.13%. Specimen: naive CD4+ T cells sorted from blood. The subset here: CD45RA+ positively selected. These receptors were obtained from a man aged 18 to 30 in good health.

This sequence joins TRBV28 and TRBJ2-5, with 8 positions matching TRBD1. This CDR3 spans 15 amino acids. J was trimmed by 1 base and V by 2 bases; bases with no gene match: 3. CDR1 is MDHEN and CDR2 is SYDVKM in the germline V gene. CDR3 DNA sequence: TGTGCCAGCAGTTTACGGACAGGGCCCCAAGAGACCCAGTACTTC. Encoded protein: CASSLRTGPQETQYF.

The chain joins TRBV25-1 to TRBJ2-2; possible D gene TRBD2, 5 bases. The CDR3 spans 13 residues. With 8 bases removed from V and 2 bases from J, the gap between germline ends came to 9 bases. Germline CDR1 MGHDK, CDR2 SYGVNS. Here the CDR3 DNA reads TGTGCCAGCGGACTGAAAAACACCGGGGAGCTGTTTTTT. As protein: CASGLKNTGELFF.

This chain links TRBV30 with TRBJ1-3, with D unclear. Trimming stripped 2 bases from V and 0 bases from J, with 8 bases between. The CDR3 runs to 14 residues. The V gene's germline CDR1 is GTSNPN and CDR2 SVGIG (reference sequence). The CDR3 protein is CAWSPLYSGNTIYF. The CDR3 region has the DNA TGTGCCTGGAGTCCCCTTTACTCTGGAAACACCATATATTTT.

The chain carries TRBV28 and TRBJ2-5; tentatively, D is TRBD1 or TRBD2 (5 bases each). Trimming cost V 11 bases and J 4 bases, with 8 bases left between them. The CDR3 consists of 10 residues. Germline CDR1 is MDHEN and CDR2 is SYDVKM. As DNA, the CDR3 is TGTGCCTACGGGGCAGAGACCCAGTACTTC. It codes for CAYGAETQYF.

The genes are TRBV6-5 and TRBJ2-7; D gene unclear. The CDR3 has 14 amino acids. CDR1 and CDR2 from the germline V gene are MNHEY and SVGAGI. Trimming cost V 6 bases and J 2 bases, with 14 bases left between them. The DNA for the CDR3 is TGTGCCAGCAGCCATAATCCCGGTCCCTACGAGCAGTACTTC. This codes for CASSHNPGPYEQYF.